The T cell receptor (beta chain) described here comes from a study of T cells in Graves' hyperthyroidism and ophthalmopathy. For the study at large: It was at initial diagnosis, before any treatment, that peripheral blood was collected.

Each diagnosis drew on symptoms, thyroxine, TRAb, thyroid ultrasound and orbital computed tomography findings. This clonotype was detected a few times. As yet, its antigen is unknown. Using RNA transcripts as the source, TCR beta CDR3 regions were amplified. The HTBI primer set drove a first-round RT-PCR of the TCR CDR3. Using its own MiXCR run on the multiplex PCR reads, TCRdb lists one record per CDR3 protein. The sample shows hundreds of thousands of distinct CDR3 sequences, 13% of them seen only once. This CDR3 comprises 16 residues. CDR1 is LGHNA, CDR2 YNFKEQ, per germline. With 3 bases removed from V and 9 bases from J, the gap between germline ends came to 22 bases. Broader study findings: Stable hyperthyroidism was told apart from ophthalmopathy by a model built on 13 V-J features.

What was sequenced was blood. This receptor was obtained from a woman aged 18-29 years with Graves' hyperthyroidism. The chain recombines TRBV4-2 with TRBJ2-3; maybe TRBD2 (7 bases). In DNA, the CDR3 is TGTGCCAGCAGCCAGGCATTGGGGGGGGGGCTGGAAACGCAGTATTTT. Protein: CASSQALGGGLETQYF.